The 9 T cell receptor beta chains given below trace back to one sample, sequenced in a study of monozygotic twins with inflammatory bowel disease. TCRdb reworked the 5' RACE reads into one entry per CDR3 protein, no DNA. The table gives 160,000 or so distinct CDR3 sequences; the top ten clones make up roughly 2.4% of it. The sample comprised blood. These receptors were collected from a human donor with ulcerative colitis or Crohn's disease, or a healthy co-twin of an affected twin (not recorded which).

The chain joins TRBV7-2 to TRBJ2-4; TCRdb lists TRBD1, though no DNA is available to test this call. The CDR3 is made up of 14 amino acids. CDR1 is SGHTA and CDR2 is FQGNSA in the germline V gene. CDR3 in amino acids: CASSFEGRGDIQYF.

This chain joins TRBV20-1 and TRBJ2-1; TCRdb's D gene call, TRBD2, goes unchecked for lack of DNA. The CDR3 has 14 amino acids. Looked up from germline, CDR1 is DFQATT and CDR2 is SNEGSKA (reference sequence). This CDR3 is CSATAGGEANEQFF.

The J gene is TRBJ2-1, the V gene TRBV5-1. This CDR3 is built from 14 residues. The germline gives CDR1 SGHRS, CDR2 YFSETQ. This CDR3 is CASSTTSSYNEQFF.

The rearrangement links TRBV12-5 to TRBJ2-5; TCRdb lists TRBD1, though no DNA is available to test this call. Germline V gene data show CDR1 as LGHNT and CDR2 as FRNRAP. CDR3 length: 13 amino acids. This CDR3 reads CASGLSGEETQYF. The full variable domain, completed using reference TRBV12-5 and TRBJ2-5, is DARVTQTPRHKVTEMGQEVTMRCQPILGHNTVFWYRQTMMQGLELLAYFRNRAPLDDSGMPKDRFSAEMPDATLATLKIQPSEPRDSAVYFCASGLSGEETQYFGPGTRLLVL.

The chain employs TRBV18 and TRBJ2-7; there is no DNA to check the TCRdb D call of TRBD2. CDR1 and CDR2 from the germline V gene are KGHSH and LQKENI. This CDR3 has 15 amino acids. The CDR3: CASSPLTGMASEQYF.

This rearrangement joins TRBV5-1 to TRBJ1-5. CDR1 and CDR2 from the germline V gene are SGHRS and YFSETQ. The CDR3 contains 15 residues. CDR3 sequence reads: CASSFTGGGGQPQHF.

The genes are TRBV5-4 and TRBJ1-1; the TCRdb call, TRBD1, lacks DNA for checking. This CDR3 region has 13 residues. Germline CDR1 is SGHNT and CDR2 is YYREEE (reference sequence). CDR3 protein: CASSLDRGGEAFF.

The rearrangement links TRBV5-1 to TRBJ2-7; without DNA, the TCRdb call of TRBD2 cannot be checked. The CDR3 covers 17 residues. Per the germline V gene, CDR1 is SGHRS and CDR2 is YFSETQ. The CDR3 loop is CASSLDVEGRVGNEQYF. The variable domain in full, with the rest retrieved from reference TRBV5-1 and TRBJ2-7, is KAGVTQTPRYLIKTRGQQVTLSCSPISGHRSVSWYQQTPGQGLQFLFEYFSETQRNKGNFPGRFSGRQFSNSRSEMNVSTLELGDSALYLCASSLDVEGRVGNEQYFGPGTRLTVT.

This chain joins TRBV7-2 and TRBJ2-1; the D gene TCRdb calls, TRBD2, cannot be checked with no DNA. The CDR3 extends over 16 amino acids. CDR1 is SGHTA, CDR2 FQGNSA, per germline. The CDR3 is CASSYNAAGEYNEQFF.